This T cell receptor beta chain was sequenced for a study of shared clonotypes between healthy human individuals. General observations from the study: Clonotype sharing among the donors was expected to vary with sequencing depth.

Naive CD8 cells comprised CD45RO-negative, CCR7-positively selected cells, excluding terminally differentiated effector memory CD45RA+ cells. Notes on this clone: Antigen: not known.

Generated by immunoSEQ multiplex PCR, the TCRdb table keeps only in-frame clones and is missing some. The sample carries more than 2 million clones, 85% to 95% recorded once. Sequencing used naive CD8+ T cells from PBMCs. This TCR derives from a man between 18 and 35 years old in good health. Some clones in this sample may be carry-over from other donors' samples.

The CDR3 nucleotides are TGTGCCAGCAGCTTACCCTTAGCGGGAGTCAACTACAATGAGCAGTTCTTC. Encoded protein: CASSLPLAGVNYNEQFF. The chain combines TRBV7-9 with TRBJ2-1, with 9 bases that match TRBD2. The V gene's germline CDR1 is SEHNR and CDR2 FQNEAQ (reference sequence). The V gene end was trimmed by 2 bases and the J gene end by 3 bases; junction bases not matched to a gene: 8. CDR3 size: 17 residues.